These 7 T cell receptor beta chains share one sample of origin, sequenced in a study of cytomegalovirus exposure and HLA in healthy donors (TCRdb year 2017). The library was prepared using the immunoSEQ multiplex PCR assay. For the multiplex PCR, a mixture combining 60 forward primers for TCR Vbeta segments and 13 reverse primers for TCR Jbeta segments was used. Drawn from immuneACCESS, this table holds only the in-frame rearrangements with V and J called that TCRdb kept. Clones are partly lost; checked studies trace under half to an unresolved V gene and leave the rest unexplained. The sample contains under 200,000 clones, approximately 85% of them found a single time. Of the sample, 9.3% falls within the top ten clones. Sequenced: PBMCs. These receptors originate from a man between 18 and 29 years old in good health and CMV-seropositive.

This chain links TRBV4-3 with TRBJ2-5; 10 bases fit TRBD1. The closer fit of TRBJ2-7 to the DNA end suggests the J call may be wrong. Germline V gene sequence: CDR1 LGHNA, CDR2 YSLEER. This CDR3 comprises 16 residues. CDR3 protein: CASSHSDRGHTYEQYF. The CDR3 DNA reads TGCGCCAGCAGCCACTCAGACAGGGGGCACACCTACGAGCAGTACTTC.

The rearrangement uses TRBV19 and TRBJ2-1, with 13 bases that match TRBD2. Germline CDR1 LNHDA, CDR2 SQIVND (reference sequence). V was pared by 4 bases and J by 5 bases, with 5 bases of the junction left unmatched. The CDR3 length is 16 residues. The chain's CDR3 is CASSRTSGSLNNEQFF. The CDR3 DNA sequence: TGTGCCAGTAGTAGGACTAGCGGGAGTTTAAACAATGAGCAGTTCTTC.

The chain is built from TRBV5-1 and TRBJ2-2; 8 nucleotides align to TRBD1. The CDR3 has 16 amino acids. Germline CDR1 and CDR2: SGHRS and YFSETQ. The J segment lost 6 bases and the V segment lost 5 bases, leaving 12 bases of the junction unmatched. This CDR3 is CASSSFGQGAPGELFF. The CDR3 DNA reads as TGCGCCAGCAGTTCGTTCGGTCAGGGGGCCCCCGGGGAGCTGTTTTTT.

The chain couples TRBV5-6 to TRBJ1-1; 7 nucleotides line up with TRBD1. This CDR3 is 13 amino acids long. In germline, CDR1 is SGHDT, CDR2 YYEEEE. The trim removed 6 bases at V and 2 bases at J, leaving 4 bases unmatched. This chain's CDR3 is CASNLGGNTEAFF. CDR3 nucleotide sequence: TGTGCCAGCAACCTAGGGGGCAACACTGAAGCTTTCTTT.

The V gene is TRBV7-9, the J gene TRBJ1-2; 9 bases map to TRBD1. The CDR3 has 17 amino acids. Germline CDR1 is SEHNR and CDR2 is FQNEAQ (reference sequence). Germline trimming cut 5 bases from V and 3 bases from J; bases unmatched to any gene: 13. The CDR3 sequence is CASSLGTGSVSHYGYTF. The CDR3 DNA reads TGTGCCAGCAGCCTAGGGACAGGGTCGGTTTCCCACTATGGCTACACCTTC.

CDR3 in amino acids: CASSLEGGGYEQYF. The CDR3 DNA sequence: TGTGCCAGCAGCTTAGAGGGGGGGGGCTACGAGCAGTACTTC. V gene TRBV7-2 combines with J gene TRBJ2-7, with D perhaps matching TRBD2 (7 bases). V lost 1 base, J lost 3 bases, and 10 bases lay in between. CDR3 size: 14 residues. Per the germline V gene, CDR1 is SGHTA and CDR2 is FQGNSA. The entire variable domain, with the rest obtained from reference TRBV7-2 and TRBJ2-7, is as follows: GAGVSQSPSNKVTEKGKDVELRCDPISGHTALYWYRQSLGQGLEFLIYFQGNSAPDKSGLPSDRFSAERTGGSVSTLTIQRTQQEDSAVYLCASSLEGGGYEQYFGPGTRLTVT.

This rearrangement joins TRBV27 to TRBJ2-3; a weak D match, TRBD1 (6 bases). Trimming stripped 2 bases from V and 3 bases from J, with 12 bases between. Germline V gene sequence: CDR1 MNHEY, CDR2 SMNVEV (reference sequence). This CDR3 is 15 amino acids long. DNA of the CDR3: TGTGCCAGCAGTTTAAAGCTAGGGGGTACAGATACGCAGTATTTT. Amino acids: CASSLKLGGTDTQYF.